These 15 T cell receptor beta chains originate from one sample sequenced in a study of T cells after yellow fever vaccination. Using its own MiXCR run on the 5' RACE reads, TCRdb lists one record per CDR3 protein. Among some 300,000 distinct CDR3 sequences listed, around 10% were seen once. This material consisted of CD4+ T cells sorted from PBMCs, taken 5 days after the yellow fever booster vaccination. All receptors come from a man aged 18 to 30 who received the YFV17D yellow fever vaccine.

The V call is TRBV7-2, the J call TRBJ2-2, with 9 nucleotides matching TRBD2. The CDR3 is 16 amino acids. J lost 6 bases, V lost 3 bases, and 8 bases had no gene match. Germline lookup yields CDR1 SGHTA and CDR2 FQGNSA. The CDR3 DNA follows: TGTGCCAGCAGCTTCCTAGCGGGGCTACTCGCCGGGGAGCTGTTTTTT. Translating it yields CASSFLAGLLAGELFF.

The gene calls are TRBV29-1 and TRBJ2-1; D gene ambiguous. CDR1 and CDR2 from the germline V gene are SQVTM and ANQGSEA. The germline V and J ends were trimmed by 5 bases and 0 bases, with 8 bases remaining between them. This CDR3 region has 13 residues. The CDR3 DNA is TGCAGCGTTTTGCTGAGCTCCTACAATGAGCAGTTCTTC. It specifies CSVLLSSYNEQFF.

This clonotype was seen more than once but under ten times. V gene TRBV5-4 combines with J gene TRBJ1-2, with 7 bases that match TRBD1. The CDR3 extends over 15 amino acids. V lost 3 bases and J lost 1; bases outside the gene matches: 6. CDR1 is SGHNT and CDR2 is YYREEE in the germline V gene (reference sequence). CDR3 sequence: CASSSVGTDNYGYTF. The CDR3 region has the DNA TGTGCCAGCAGCTCGGTGGGGACAGATAACTATGGCTACACCTTC. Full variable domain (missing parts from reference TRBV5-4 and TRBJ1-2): ETGVTQSPTHLIKTRGQQVTLRCSSQSGHNTVSWYQQALGQGPQFIFQYYREEENGRGNFPPRFSGLQFPNYSSELNVNALELDDSALYLCASSSVGTDNYGYTFGSGTRLTVV.

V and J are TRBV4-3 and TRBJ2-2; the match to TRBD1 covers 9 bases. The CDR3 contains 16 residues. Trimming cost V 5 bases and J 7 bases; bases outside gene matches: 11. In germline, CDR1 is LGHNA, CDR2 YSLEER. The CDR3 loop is CASSGINRGRGGELFF. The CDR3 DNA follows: TGCGCCAGCAGCGGAATTAACAGGGGGCGGGGCGGGGAGCTGTTTTTT.

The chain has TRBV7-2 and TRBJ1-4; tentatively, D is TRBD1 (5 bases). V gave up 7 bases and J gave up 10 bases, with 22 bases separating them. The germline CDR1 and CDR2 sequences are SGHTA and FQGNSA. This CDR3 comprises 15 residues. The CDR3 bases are TGTGCCAGCACCTCTTTCGTCGGGGGGTCTGGAAAACTGTTTTTT. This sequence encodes CASTSFVGGSGKLFF.

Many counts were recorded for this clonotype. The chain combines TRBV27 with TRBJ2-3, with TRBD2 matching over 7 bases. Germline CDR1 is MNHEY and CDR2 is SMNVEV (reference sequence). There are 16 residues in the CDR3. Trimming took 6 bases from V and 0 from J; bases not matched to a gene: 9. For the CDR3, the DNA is TGTGCCAGCAGACTCGGGGGGACGGTGAGCACAGATACGCAGTATTTT. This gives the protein CASRLGGTVSTDTQYF.

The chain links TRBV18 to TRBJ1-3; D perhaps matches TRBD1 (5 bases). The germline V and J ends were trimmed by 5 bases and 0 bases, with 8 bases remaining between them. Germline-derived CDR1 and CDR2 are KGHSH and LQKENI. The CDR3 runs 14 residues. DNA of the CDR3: TGTGCCAGCTCAGCGGGGGTCTCTGGAAACACCATATATTTT. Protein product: CASSAGVSGNTIYF.

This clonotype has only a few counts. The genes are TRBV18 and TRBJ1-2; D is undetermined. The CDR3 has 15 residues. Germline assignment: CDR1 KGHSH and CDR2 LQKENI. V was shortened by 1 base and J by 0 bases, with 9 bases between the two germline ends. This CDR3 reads CASSPQLGTNYGYTF. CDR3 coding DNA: TGTGCCAGCTCACCACAGTTGGGGACTAACTATGGCTACACCTTC. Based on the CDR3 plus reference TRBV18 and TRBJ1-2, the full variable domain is NAGVMQNPRHLVRRRGQEARLRCSPMKGHSHVYWYRQLPEEGLKFMVYLQKENIIDESGMPKERFSAEFPKEGPSILRIQQVVRGDSAAYFCASSPQLGTNYGYTFGSGTRLTVV.

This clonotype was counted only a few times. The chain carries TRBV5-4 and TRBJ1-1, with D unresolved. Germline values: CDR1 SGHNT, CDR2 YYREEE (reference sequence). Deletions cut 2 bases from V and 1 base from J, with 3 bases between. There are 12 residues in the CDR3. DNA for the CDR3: TGTGCCAGCAGCTTAACGAACACTGAAGCTTTCTTT. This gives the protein CASSLTNTEAFF.

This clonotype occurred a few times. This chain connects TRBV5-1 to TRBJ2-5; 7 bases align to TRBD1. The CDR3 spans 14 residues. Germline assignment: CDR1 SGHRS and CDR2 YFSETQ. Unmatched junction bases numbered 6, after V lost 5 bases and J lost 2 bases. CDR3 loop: CASSSGTDQETQYF. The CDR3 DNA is TGCGCCAGCAGTTCCGGGACAGATCAAGAGACCCAGTACTTC.

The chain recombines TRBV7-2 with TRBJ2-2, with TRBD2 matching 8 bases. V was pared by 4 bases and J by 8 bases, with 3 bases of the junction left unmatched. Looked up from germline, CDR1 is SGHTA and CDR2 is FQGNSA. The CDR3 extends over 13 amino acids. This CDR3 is CASSSRLAGELFF. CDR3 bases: TGTGCCAGCAGCTCGAGACTAGCGGGGGAGCTGTTTTTT.

CDR3 DNA sequence: TGTGCCAGTAGTCGTCAAGAATCGACAGGGGGTAGTACAGATACGCAGTATTTT. It codes for CASSRQESTGGSTDTQYF. This chain joins TRBV19 and TRBJ2-3; 9 bases are a match to TRBD1. This CDR3 has 18 amino acids. J lost 3 bases, V lost 5 bases, and 15 bases had no gene match. In germline, CDR1 is LNHDA, CDR2 SQIVND (reference sequence).

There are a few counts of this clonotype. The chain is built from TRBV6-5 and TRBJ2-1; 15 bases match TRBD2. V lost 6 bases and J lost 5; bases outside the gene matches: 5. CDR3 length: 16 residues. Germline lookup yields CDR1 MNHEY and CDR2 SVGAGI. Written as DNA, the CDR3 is TGTGCCAGCAGCGGACTAGCGGGGGGGGTCGACAATGAGCAGTTCTTC. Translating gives CASSGLAGGVDNEQFF.

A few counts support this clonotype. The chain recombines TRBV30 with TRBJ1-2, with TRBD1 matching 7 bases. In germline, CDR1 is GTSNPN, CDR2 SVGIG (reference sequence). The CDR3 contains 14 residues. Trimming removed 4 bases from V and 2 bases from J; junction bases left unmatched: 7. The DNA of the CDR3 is TGTGCCTGGACCCTGACAGGGTGGAACTATGGCTACACCTTC. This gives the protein CAWTLTGWNYGYTF.

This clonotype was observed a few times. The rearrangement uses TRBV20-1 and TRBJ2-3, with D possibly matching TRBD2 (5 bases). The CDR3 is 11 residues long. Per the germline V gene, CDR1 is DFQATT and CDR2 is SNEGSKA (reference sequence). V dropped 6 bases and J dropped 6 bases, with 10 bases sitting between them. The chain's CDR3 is CSAAGTDTQYF. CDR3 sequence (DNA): TGCAGTGCCGCGGGTACTGATACGCAGTATTTT.